This T cell receptor (beta chain) was identified in a study of a mutant IDH1 vaccine in newly diagnosed glioma. The wider study: Patients began vaccination 4-6 weeks after radiotherapy alone, or with temozolomide cycles. Patients had received radiotherapy, temozolomide, or both previously, most receiving both.

TCRdb's table, derived via immunoSEQ multiplex PCR, lists solely in-frame clones and lacks some. Of about 50,000 clones in the sample, over 80% were seen once. V dropped 2 bases and J dropped 2 bases, with 4 bases sitting between them. Germline V gene data show CDR1 as SGHDT and CDR2 as YYEEEE. This CDR3 contains 12 residues. As to this clone: Antigen unknown.

Time point noted: week 35, safety follow-up. Mutant IDH1 20-mer peptide, at 300 ug, made up each vaccine dose, with topical imiquimod. Patients had eight vaccinations, in weeks 1, 3, 5, 7, 11, 15, 19 and 23. Astrocytomas found in donors were new, WHO grade 3 or 4, IDH1-mutant and ATRX-lost. The J gene is TRBJ1-1, the V gene TRBV5-6; no clear D gene. This receptor was obtained from a man in his fifties or sixties with glioma. Sequencing was performed on PBMCs, taken from a glioma patient whose treatment included an IDH1 peptide vaccine. The CDR3 DNA follows: TGTGCCAGCAGCTTTTTTAACACTGAAGCTTTCTTT. Its protein is CASSFFNTEAFF.